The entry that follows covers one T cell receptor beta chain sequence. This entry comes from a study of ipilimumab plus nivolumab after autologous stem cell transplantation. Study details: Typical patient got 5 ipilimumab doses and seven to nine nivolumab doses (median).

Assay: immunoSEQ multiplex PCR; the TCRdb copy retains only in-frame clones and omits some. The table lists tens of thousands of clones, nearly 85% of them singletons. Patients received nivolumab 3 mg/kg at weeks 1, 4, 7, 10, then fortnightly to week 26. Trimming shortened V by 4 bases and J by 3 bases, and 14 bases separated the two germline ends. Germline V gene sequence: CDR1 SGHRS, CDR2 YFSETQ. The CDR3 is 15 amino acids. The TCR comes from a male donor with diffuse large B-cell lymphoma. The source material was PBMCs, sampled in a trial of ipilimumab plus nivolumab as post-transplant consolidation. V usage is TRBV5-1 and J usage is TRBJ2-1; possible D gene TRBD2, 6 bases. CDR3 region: CASSGDGGDYNEQFF. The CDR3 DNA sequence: TGCGCCAGCAGCGGGGACGGGGGTGACTACAATGAGCAGTTCTTC.